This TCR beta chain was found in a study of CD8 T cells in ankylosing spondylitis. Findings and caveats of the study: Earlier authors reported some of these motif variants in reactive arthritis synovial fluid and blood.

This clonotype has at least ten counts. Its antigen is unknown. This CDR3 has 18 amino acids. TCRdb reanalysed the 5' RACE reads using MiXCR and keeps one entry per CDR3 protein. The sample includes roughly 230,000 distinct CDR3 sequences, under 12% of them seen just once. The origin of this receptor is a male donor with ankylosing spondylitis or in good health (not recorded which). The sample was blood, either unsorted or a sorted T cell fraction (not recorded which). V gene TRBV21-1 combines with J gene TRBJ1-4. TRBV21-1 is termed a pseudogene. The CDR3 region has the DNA TGTGCCAGCAGCATCCCTCCTTGGGGGGGGTCAACTAATGAAAAACTGTTTTTT. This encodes CASSIPPWGGSTNEKLFF.